The 6 T cell receptor beta chains below come from one sample, sequenced in a study of blood T cell repertoires in COVID-19 (dated by TCRdb to about 2020). To prepare the library, the immunoSEQ multiplex PCR assay was applied. As stored in TCRdb, this immuneACCESS dataset retains in-frame rearrangements with V and J assigned. A fraction of the clones does not appear; measured against another copy, unresolved V genes explain less than half of the discrepancy, and the remainder lacks a known reason. Within this sample are 210,000 or so clones, with about 85% of them counted one time only. The ten largest clones represent under 14% of the sample. Source material: PBMCs or T cells enriched from blood (not recorded which). Receptors originate from a man aged 25-45 years who had recovered from COVID-19.

V and J are TRBV30 and TRBJ2-1; D gene uncertain. V lost 0 bases to trimming and J lost 1 base, with 4 bases between them. CDR1 and CDR2 (germline): GTSNPN, SVGIG (reference sequence). The CDR3 is 13 residues long. CDR3 sequence reads: CAWSVASYNEQFF. The CDR3 region has the DNA TGTGCCTGGAGTGTAGCGTCCTACAATGAGCAGTTCTTC. Complete variable domain (other parts from reference TRBV30 and TRBJ2-1): SQTIHQWPATLVQPVGSPLSLECTVEGTSNPNLYWYRQAAGRGLQLLFYSVGIGQISSEVPQNLSASRPQDRQFILSSKKLLLSDSGFYLCAWSVASYNEQFFGPGTRLTVL.

V is TRBV6-6 and J is TRBJ2-2; D may be TRBD1 (6 bases). The germline gives CDR1 MNHNY, CDR2 SVGAGI (reference sequence). The CDR3 has 17 residues. V was cut by 5 bases and J by 5 bases, with 21 bases left in between. The CDR3 here is CASSHSPTGSKTGELFF. The CDR3 coding sequence is TGTGCCAGCAGTCATTCCCCAACAGGGAGTAAGACCGGGGAGCTGTTTTTT.

This chain uses TRBV9 with TRBJ1-1; D is unresolved. Germline loops: CDR1 SGDLS, CDR2 YYNGEE. Trimming removed 4 bases at V and 4 bases at J, with 14 bases between. This CDR3 spans 14 amino acids. CDR3 in DNA: TGTGCCAGCAGCTCCATCGGAGGGTTCACTGAAGCTTTCTTT. It codes for CASSSIGGFTEAFF.

In this sample, this clone turned up a few times. Other DNA variants within this sample encode the same CDR3. The chain couples TRBV5-4 to TRBJ1-4; 9 bases line up with TRBD1. There are 16 residues in the CDR3. With V trimmed by 4 bases and J by 5 bases, 9 bases remained unmatched. Germline V gene sequence: CDR1 SGHNT, CDR2 YYREEE (reference sequence). DNA for the CDR3: TGTGCCAGCAGCATCTATTCCGGGACAGGGAATGAAAAACTGTTTTTT. This sequence encodes CASSIYSGTGNEKLFF.

The chain has TRBV30 and TRBJ2-2, with D perhaps matching TRBD2 (5 bases). The CDR3 runs 15 residues. Germline V gene data show CDR1 as GTSNPN and CDR2 as SVGIG (reference sequence). The V end was cut by 2 bases, the J end by 3 bases, with 13 bases between. The CDR3 bases are TGTGCCTGGAGTCTAAAATCGGGGTACACCGGGGAGCTGTTTTTT. This codes for CAWSLKSGYTGELFF.

This chain joins TRBV10-3 and TRBJ1-4; 7 bases are a match to TRBD1. This CDR3 has 15 residues. Germline CDR1 reads ENHRY; CDR2 reads SYGVKD. With V trimmed by 10 bases and J by 4 bases, 12 bases remained unmatched. Here the CDR3 DNA reads TGTGCCAGCCGTATGACAGGGTCAAATAATGAAAAACTGTTTTTT. Translating it yields CASRMTGSNNEKLFF.